This entry features one T cell receptor beta chain sequence. The data derive from a study of cytomegalovirus exposure and HLA in healthy donors. 60 Vbeta and 13 Jbeta primers were used in PCR. TCRdb's table, derived via immunoSEQ multiplex PCR, lists solely in-frame clones and lacks some. The repertoire consists of 170,000 or so clones, with around 80% occurring once and the leading ten covering 0.69%. The CDR3 sequence is 14 residues long. Germline loops: CDR1 SGHNT, CDR2 YYREEE (reference sequence). Trimming shortened V by 2 bases and J by 0 bases, and 9 bases separated the two germline ends. The sequencing sample was made of PBMCs. The chain recombines TRBV5-4 with TRBJ2-7, with no clear D. The TCR comes from a woman between 35 and 50 years old in good health and CMV-seronegative. CDR3 nucleotide sequence: TGTGCCAGCAGCTTTGGGCCGACCTCCTACGAGCAGTACTTC. Encoded protein: CASSFGPTSYEQYF.